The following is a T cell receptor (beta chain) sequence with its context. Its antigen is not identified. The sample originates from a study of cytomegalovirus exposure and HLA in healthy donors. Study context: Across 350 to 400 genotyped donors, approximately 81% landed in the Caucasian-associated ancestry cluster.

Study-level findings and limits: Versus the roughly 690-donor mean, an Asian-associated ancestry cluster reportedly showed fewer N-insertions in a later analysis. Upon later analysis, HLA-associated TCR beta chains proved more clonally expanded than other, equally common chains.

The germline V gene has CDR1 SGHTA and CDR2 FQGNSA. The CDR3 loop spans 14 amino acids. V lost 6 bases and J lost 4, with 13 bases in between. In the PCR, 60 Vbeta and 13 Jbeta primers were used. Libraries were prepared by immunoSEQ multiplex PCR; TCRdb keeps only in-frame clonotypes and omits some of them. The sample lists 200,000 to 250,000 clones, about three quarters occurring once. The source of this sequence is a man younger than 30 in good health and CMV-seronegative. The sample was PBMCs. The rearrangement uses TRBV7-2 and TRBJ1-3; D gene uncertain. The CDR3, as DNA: TGTGCCAGCAGACCCACCCTAACGGGAAACACCATATATTTT. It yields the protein CASRPTLTGNTIYF. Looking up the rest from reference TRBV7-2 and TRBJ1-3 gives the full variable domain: GAGVSQSPSNKVTEKGKDVELRCDPISGHTALYWYRQSLGQGLEFLIYFQGNSAPDKSGLPSDRFSAERTGGSVSTLTIQRTQQEDSAVYLCASRPTLTGNTIYFGEGSWLTVV.